This TCR beta chain was observed in a study of early T cells in non-severe SARS-CoV-2 infection. Overall study context: Sequenced bulk RNA came from whole blood that was unsorted, and chains were unpaired.

This clonotype was found many times. Germline values: CDR1 MRHNA, CDR2 SNTAGT. This CDR3 has 15 residues. Germline trimming cut 3 bases from V and 4 bases from J; bases unmatched to any gene: 5. Unique molecular identifiers tagged individual cDNA molecules. TCRdb redid the calling of the 5' RACE reads with MiXCR, one entry per CDR3 protein. The sample contains 45,000 or so distinct CDR3 sequences, roughly a tenth of which appear only once. The sample was whole blood. This chain joins TRBV6-4 and TRBJ2-1; TRBD1 matches at 8 bases. This receptor was identified in an adult who was a healthcare worker with PCR-confirmed SARS-CoV-2 infection or an uninfected control (not recorded which). The DNA of the CDR3 is TGTGCCAGCAGTGAGAGACAGGGGTGGTACAATGAGCAGTTCTTC. Translating gives CASSERQGWYNEQFF.